This T cell receptor (beta chain) comes out of a study of T cell repertoires in cytomegalovirus infection. In the study overall: In public TCR beta signatures, there were indications of both CMV infection and matching HLA type. Study-wide results and caveats: Clonotypes of TCR beta that were HLA-C-restricted and CMV-specific dominated the ex vivo response. Summed frequency of public TCR beta families distinguished CMV carriers with the relevant HLA.

One entry per CDR3 protein results from TCRdb running MiXCR on the reads. The table has 150,000 to 200,000 distinct CDR3 sequences, approximately 15% seen once. CDR3 size: 15 residues. Trimming shortened V by 7 bases and J by 3 bases, and 19 bases separated the two germline ends. At least ten counts were recorded for this clonotype. Its antigen is undetermined. The gene calls are TRBV12-3 or TRBV12-4 and TRBJ2-7; D may correspond to TRBD1 or TRBD2 (5 bases each). This receptor was taken from a human donor in good health (CMV status not recorded). Some clones in this sample may be carry-over from other donors' samples. The material sequenced was PBMCs. DNA for the CDR3: TGTGCCAGCACCTCCGGGGTGCAGGGCTTCTACGAGCAGTACTTC. Its protein product is CASTSGVQGFYEQYF.